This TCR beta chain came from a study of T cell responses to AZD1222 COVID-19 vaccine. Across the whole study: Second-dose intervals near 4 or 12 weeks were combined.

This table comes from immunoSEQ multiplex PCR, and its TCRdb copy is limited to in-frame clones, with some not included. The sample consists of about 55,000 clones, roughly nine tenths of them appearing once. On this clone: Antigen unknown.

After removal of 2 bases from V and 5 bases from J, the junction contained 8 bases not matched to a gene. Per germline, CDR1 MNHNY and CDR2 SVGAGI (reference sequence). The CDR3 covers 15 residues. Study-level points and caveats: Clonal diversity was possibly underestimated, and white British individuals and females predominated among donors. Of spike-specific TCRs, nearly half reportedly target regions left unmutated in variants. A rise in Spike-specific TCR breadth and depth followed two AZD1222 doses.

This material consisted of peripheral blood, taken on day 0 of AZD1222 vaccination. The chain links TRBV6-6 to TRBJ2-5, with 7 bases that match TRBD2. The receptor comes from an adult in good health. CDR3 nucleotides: TGTGCCAGCAGTTACCGCCGGGAGGTCGGGGAGACCCAGTACTTC. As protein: CASSYRREVGETQYF.